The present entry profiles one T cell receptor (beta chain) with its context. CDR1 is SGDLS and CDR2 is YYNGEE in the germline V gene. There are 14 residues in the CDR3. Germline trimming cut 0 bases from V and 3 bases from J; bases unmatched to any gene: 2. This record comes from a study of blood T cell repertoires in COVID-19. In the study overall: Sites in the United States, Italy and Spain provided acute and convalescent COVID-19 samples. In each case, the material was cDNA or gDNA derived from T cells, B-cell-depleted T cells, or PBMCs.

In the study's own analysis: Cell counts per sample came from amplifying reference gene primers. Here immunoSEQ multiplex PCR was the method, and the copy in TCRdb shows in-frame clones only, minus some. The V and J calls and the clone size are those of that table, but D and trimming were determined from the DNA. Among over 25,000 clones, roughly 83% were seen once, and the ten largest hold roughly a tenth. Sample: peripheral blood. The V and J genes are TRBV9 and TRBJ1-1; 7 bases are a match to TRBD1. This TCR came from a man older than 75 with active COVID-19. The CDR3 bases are TGTGCCAGCAGCGTAGCAGGGGGGTACACTGAAGCTTTCTTT. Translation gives CASSVAGGYTEAFF.